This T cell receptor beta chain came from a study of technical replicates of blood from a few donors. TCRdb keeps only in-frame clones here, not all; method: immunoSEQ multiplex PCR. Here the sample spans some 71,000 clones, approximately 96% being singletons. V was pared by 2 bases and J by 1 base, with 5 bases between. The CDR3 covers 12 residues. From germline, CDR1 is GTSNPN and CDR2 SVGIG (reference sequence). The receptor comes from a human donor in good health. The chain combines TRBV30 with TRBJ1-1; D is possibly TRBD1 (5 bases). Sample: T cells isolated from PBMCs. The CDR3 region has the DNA TGTGCCTGGAGTCAGGGGAACACTGAAGCTTTCTTT. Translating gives CAWSQGNTEAFF.